This TCR beta chain emerged from a study of cytomegalovirus exposure and HLA in healthy donors. General study findings and limits: Donors were assumed by presence/absence analyses to have roughly uniform sequencing depth.

As concerns this clone: What it recognizes is unknown.

PCR involved 60 Vbeta and 13 Jbeta primers. The repertoire was sequenced with immunoSEQ multiplex PCR; TCRdb's copy has only in-frame clones and lacks some. Here the sample spans approximately 170,000 clones, roughly 81% being singletons. V was pared by 0 bases and J by 0 bases, with 6 bases between. This CDR3 has 15 residues. Per the germline V gene, CDR1 is SGHRS and CDR2 is YFSETQ. The chain is built from TRBV5-1 and TRBJ2-2; D call uncertain. Sequenced material: PBMCs. The clonotype originates from a man between 25 and 39 years old in good health and CMV-seropositive. The CDR3 sequence: CASSLVETNTGELFF. As DNA, the CDR3 is TGCGCCAGCAGCTTGGTGGAGACGAACACCGGGGAGCTGTTTTTT.